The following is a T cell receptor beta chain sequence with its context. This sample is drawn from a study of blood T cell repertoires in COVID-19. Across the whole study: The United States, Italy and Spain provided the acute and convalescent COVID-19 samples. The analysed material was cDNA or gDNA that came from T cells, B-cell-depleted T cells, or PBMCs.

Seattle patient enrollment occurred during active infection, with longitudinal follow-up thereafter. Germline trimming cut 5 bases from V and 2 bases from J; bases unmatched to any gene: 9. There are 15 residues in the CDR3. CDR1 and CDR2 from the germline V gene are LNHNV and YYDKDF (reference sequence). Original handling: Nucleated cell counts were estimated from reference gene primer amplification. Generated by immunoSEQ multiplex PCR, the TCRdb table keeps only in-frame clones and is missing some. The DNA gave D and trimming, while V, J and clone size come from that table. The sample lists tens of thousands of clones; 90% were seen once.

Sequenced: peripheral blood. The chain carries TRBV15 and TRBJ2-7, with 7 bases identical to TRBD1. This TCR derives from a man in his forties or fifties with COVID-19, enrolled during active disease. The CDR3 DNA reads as TGTGCCACCAGCGTCCGAACCGGGACAGCCTACGAGCAGTACTTC. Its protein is CATSVRTGTAYEQYF. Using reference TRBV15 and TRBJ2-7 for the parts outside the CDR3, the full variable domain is DAMVIQNPRYQVTQFGKPVTLSCSQTLNHNVMYWYQQKSSQAPKLLFHYYDKDFNNEADTPDNFQSRRPNTSFCFLDIRSPGLGDTAMYLCATSVRTGTAYEQYFGPGTRLTVT.